The 18 T cell receptor beta chains presented below share a single source sample, sequenced in a study of OX40 agonist ivuxolimab in advanced cancers. Sequencing used immunoSEQ multiplex PCR; TCRdb keeps in-frame clones, though not all of them. Of roughly 48,000 clones in the sample, roughly 91% are singletons; the top ten hold around 30%. Sample: CD4+ or CD8+ T cells sorted from blood, taken in a trial of the OX40 agonist ivuxolimab. The receptors stem from an adult with an advanced solid tumor such as melanoma, head and neck, liver or kidney cancer.

The V and J genes are TRBV2 and TRBJ2-1; D is possibly TRBD2 (5 bases). The ends were cut back, 6 bases at V and 6 bases at J, with 12 bases in the middle. Germline CDR1 and CDR2: SNHLY and FYNNEI. This CDR3 is 13 amino acids long. CDR3 sequence reads: CASSRTGRNEQFF. In nucleotides, the CDR3 is TGTGCCAGCAGCCGGACTGGTCGCAATGAGCAGTTCTTC.

The chain carries TRBV15 and TRBJ1-2; 7 bases line up with TRBD1. Losses at the gene ends were 4 bases for V and 8 bases for J; bases not matched to a gene: 7. CDR1 LNHNV and CDR2 YYDKDF come from the germline V gene (reference sequence). The CDR3 consists of 13 residues. The chain's CDR3 is CATSTPGGSGYTF. The CDR3 nucleotides are TGTGCCACCAGCACCCCAGGGGGAAGCGGCTACACCTTC.

V gene TRBV30 combines with J gene TRBJ2-5; D is perhaps TRBD1 or TRBD2 (5 bases each). CDR1 GTSNPN and CDR2 SVGIG come from the germline V gene (reference sequence). Trimming cost V 3 bases and J 3 bases, with 29 bases left between them. The CDR3 length is 19 residues. Here the CDR3 reads CAWSLSTPEWGTFEETQYF. CDR3 in DNA: TGTGCCTGGAGCCTTTCAACCCCCGAGTGGGGGACCTTCGAAGAGACCCAGTACTTC.

This clone is labeled as medium-sized. This chain links TRBV5-5 with TRBJ1-2; possibly TRBD1 for D (6 bases). The CDR3 consists of 13 residues. Trimming took off 7 bases at V and 3 bases at J, with 13 bases between the two ends. Germline CDR1 and CDR2: SGHKS and YYEKEE (reference sequence). CDR3 nucleotide sequence: TGTGCCAGCTCGGGGGCAGGATACTATGGCTACACCTTC. Encoded protein: CASSGAGYYGYTF.

The CDR3 DNA is TGTGCCAGCAGGGGGGCTCTCTACGAGCAGTACTTC. Protein product: CASRGALYEQYF. This sequence joins TRBV5-5 and TRBJ2-7, with D tentatively TRBD1 (6 bases). Per germline, CDR1 SGHKS and CDR2 YYEKEE (reference sequence). This CDR3 has 12 residues. Trimming left V 5 bases short and J 3 bases short, with 9 bases between.

The chain recombines TRBV21-1 with TRBJ2-7; the table's D call of TRBD2 was not tested on the DNA. TRBV21-1 is tagged as a pseudogene. The CDR3 sequence is 22 residues long. The CDR3 DNA reads as TGTGCCAGGATCCACAGGGGGGCAGGGAGGGGACTAGCGGGACCGGGATGGTACGAGCAGTACTTC. Protein sequence: CARIHRGAGRGLAGPGWYEQYF.

The chain carries TRBV5-5 and TRBJ2-5; TRBD2 agrees at 11 bases. CDR1 SGHKS and CDR2 YYEKEE come from the germline V gene (reference sequence). The CDR3 length is 17 residues. V trimming: 2 bases; J trimming: 3 bases; junction bases outside the gene matches: 9. CDR3 coding DNA: TGTGCCAGCAGCTTCTTTGGAGGTAGCGGGAGGGAAGAGACCCAGTACTTC. This codes for CASSFFGGSGREETQYF.

The chain employs TRBV28 and TRBJ2-3; weak D call: TRBD2 (5 bases). Deletions cut 2 bases from V and 0 bases from J, with 12 bases between. Looked up from germline, CDR1 is MDHEN and CDR2 is SYDVKM. The length of the CDR3 is 16 residues. The CDR3: CASSLLVGVSTDTQYF. CDR3 nucleotide sequence: TGTGCCAGCAGTTTACTAGTCGGGGTTAGCACAGATACGCAGTATTTT.

This chain uses TRBV5-1 with TRBJ1-2, with 7 bases identical to TRBD1. This CDR3 is 17 amino acids long. V lost 5 bases, J lost 4 bases, and 17 bases stayed unmatched. Germline V gene sequence: CDR1 SGHRS, CDR2 YFSETQ. The CDR3 DNA sequence: TGCGCCAGCAGGGGGGACCTGACCGGGACAGAAGCCTATGGCTACACCTTC. This translates into CASRGDLTGTEAYGYTF.

The V call is TRBV7-9, the J call TRBJ2-5; weak D call: TRBD1 (5 bases). The germline gives CDR1 SEHNR, CDR2 FQNEAQ (reference sequence). V shed 5 bases and J shed 5 bases, with 9 bases lying between them. The length of the CDR3 is 12 residues. The chain's CDR3 is CASSLGHETQYF. CDR3 in DNA: TGTGCCAGCAGCCTGGGGCATGAGACCCAGTACTTC.

The chain carries TRBV5-5 and TRBJ2-7; D uncertain. This CDR3 comprises 15 residues. The V end lost 0 bases, the J end lost 4 bases, and 14 bases lay between the germline ends. Germline V CDR1 and CDR2: SGHKS, YYEKEE (reference sequence). CDR3 region: CASSLVSETPYEQYF. CDR3 sequence (DNA): TGTGCCAGCAGCTTGGTGTCGGAGACACCGTACGAGCAGTACTTC.

The chain carries TRBV5-1 and TRBJ1-1; weak D call: TRBD1 (6 bases). V shed 1 base and J shed 7 bases, with 17 bases lying between them. This CDR3 region has 15 residues. Per the germline V gene, CDR1 is SGHRS and CDR2 is YFSETQ. CDR3 amino acids: CASSLNFGGRDEAFF. As DNA, the CDR3 is TGCGCCAGCAGCTTGAATTTTGGGGGGCGCGATGAAGCTTTCTTT.

The chain links TRBV7-8 to TRBJ2-1, with TRBD1 matching 7 bases. The trim removed 3 bases at V and 3 bases at J, leaving 5 bases unmatched. This CDR3 contains 15 residues. In germline, CDR1 is SGHVS, CDR2 FQNEAQ. This CDR3 reads CASSLVPGGYNEQFF. In DNA, the CDR3 is TGTGCCAGCAGCTTGGTGCCAGGGGGCTACAATGAGCAGTTCTTC. Filled out from reference TRBV7-8 and TRBJ2-1, the complete variable domain reads GAGVSQSPRYKVAKRGQDVALRCDPISGHVSLFWYQQALGQGPEFLTYFQNEAQLDKSGLPSDRFFAERPEGSVSTLKIQRTQQEDSAVYLCASSLVPGGYNEQFFGPGTRLTVL.

The chain has TRBV6-5 and TRBJ1-5; tentative D call: TRBD1 (5 bases). Trimming cost V 0 bases and J 2 bases, with 8 bases left between them. This CDR3 has 15 residues. Germline CDR1 is MNHEY and CDR2 is SVGAGI. The CDR3 region is CASSYSGGGNQPQHF. The CDR3 DNA reads TGTGCCAGCAGTTACTCGGGGGGAGGCAATCAGCCCCAGCATTTT.

The genes are TRBV30 and TRBJ1-6; D might be TRBD1 (5 bases). Trimming removed 4 bases from V and 10 bases from J, with 20 bases in between. From germline, CDR1 is GTSNPN and CDR2 SVGIG (reference sequence). The CDR3 consists of 15 residues. Here the CDR3 reads CAWTALGGIYSPLHF. For the CDR3, the DNA is TGTGCCTGGACCGCTTTGGGGGGGATTTACTCACCCCTCCACTTT.

The chain carries TRBV19 and TRBJ2-7; D is possibly TRBD2 (6 bases). V was pared by 4 bases and J by 0 bases, with 13 bases between. Germline-derived CDR1 and CDR2 are LNHDA and SQIVND (reference sequence). The CDR3 runs 15 residues. The CDR3 here is CASSTPVGGSYEQYF. The CDR3, as DNA: TGTGCCAGTAGTACCCCTGTGGGGGGCTCCTACGAGCAGTACTTC.

The rearrangement links TRBV29-1 to TRBJ2-1; D may match TRBD1 or TRBD2 (6 bases each). CDR3 size: 14 residues. CDR1 SQVTM and CDR2 ANQGSEA come from the germline V gene. V was pared by 6 bases and J by 3 bases, with 15 bases between. Here the CDR3 DNA reads TGCAGCGTGGAGGGGGTGGGTTTCTACAATGAGCAGTTCTTC. This sequence encodes CSVEGVGFYNEQFF.

This chain connects TRBV27 to TRBJ2-7; D is unresolved. Trimming removed 2 bases from V and 2 bases from J, with 7 bases in between. The CDR3 loop spans 13 amino acids. Germline CDR1 MNHEY, CDR2 SMNVEV (reference sequence). In nucleotides, the CDR3 is TGTGCCAGCAGTTTACAGGTTCCCTACGAGCAGTACTTC. Translation gives CASSLQVPYEQYF.